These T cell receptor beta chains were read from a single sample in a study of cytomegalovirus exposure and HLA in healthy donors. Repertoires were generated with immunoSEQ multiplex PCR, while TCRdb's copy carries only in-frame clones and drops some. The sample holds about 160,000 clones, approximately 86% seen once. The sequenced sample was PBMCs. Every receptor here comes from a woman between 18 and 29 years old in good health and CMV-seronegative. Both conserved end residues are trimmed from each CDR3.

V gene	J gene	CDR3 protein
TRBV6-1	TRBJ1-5	ASIEGLPDSGAQH
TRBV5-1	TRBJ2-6	ASSPTWTGESGANVLT
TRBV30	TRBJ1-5	AWSPPNQPQH
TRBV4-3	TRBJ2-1	ASSPGQGAREQF
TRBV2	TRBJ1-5	ASSELSNQPQH
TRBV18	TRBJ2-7	ASSPSGTGYEQY
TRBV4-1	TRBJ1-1	ASSHGQNQAF
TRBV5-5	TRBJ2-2	ASSWDRSRGKLSTGELF
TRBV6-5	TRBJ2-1	ASRLLRTSGNEQF
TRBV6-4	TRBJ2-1	ATPDGVPNEQF
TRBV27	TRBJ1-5	ASSLTGGWGNQPQH
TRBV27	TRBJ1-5	ASSLLAGDGNQPQH
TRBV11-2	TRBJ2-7	ASSHGSYEQY
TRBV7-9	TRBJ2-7	ASSSPGQGSYEQY
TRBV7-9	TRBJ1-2	ASSYNTGNYGYT
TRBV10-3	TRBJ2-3	AISESLRGDTQY
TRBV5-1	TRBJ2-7	ASSLLTSSSSYEQY
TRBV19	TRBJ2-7	ASSMGTSGKVDEQY
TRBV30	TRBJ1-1	AWSAQNTEAF
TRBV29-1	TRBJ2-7	SVGSYEQY
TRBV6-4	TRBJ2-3	ASNNGQGVDTQY
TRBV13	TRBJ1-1	ASSRRGGQGWDTEAF
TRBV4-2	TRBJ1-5	ASSQGRGGGQPQH
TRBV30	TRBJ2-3	AWSVVTSLDTQY
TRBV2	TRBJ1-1	ASRDSVNTEAF
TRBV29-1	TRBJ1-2	SVYRTADLNGYT
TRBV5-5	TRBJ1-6	ASSFGTDHSPLH
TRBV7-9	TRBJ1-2	ASSFPRWRRDYGYT
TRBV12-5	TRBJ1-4	ASGFYTGGEKLF
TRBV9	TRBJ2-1	ASSSETQQF
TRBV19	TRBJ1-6	ASSTPRSSYNSPLH
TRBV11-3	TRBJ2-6	ASSLEPGNVLT
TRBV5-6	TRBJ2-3	ASSLFTDTQY
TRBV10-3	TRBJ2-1	AISDSRGTNYNEQF
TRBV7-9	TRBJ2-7	ASSLNLRQTGEQY
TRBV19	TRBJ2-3	ASSIDQGRADTQY
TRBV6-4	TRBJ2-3	ASSDGGEDTQY
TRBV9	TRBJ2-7	ASSDGTLVEEQY
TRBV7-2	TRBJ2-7	ASRGRSGSFTYEQY
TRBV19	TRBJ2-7	ASRPQGGRYEQY
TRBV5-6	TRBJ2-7	ASSFAGGGLYYEQY
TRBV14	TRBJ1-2	ASSPMGHTAYGYT
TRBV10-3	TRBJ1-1	AISELGQGRGTEAF
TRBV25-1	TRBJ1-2	ASSEPQGYYGYT
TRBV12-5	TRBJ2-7	ASALDGLTDEQY
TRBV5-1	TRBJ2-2	ASTPSWGTRAGELF